Below, 27 T cell receptor beta chains from the same sample are listed, as sequenced in a study of shared clonotypes between healthy human individuals. Sequenced by immunoSEQ multiplex PCR; TCRdb stores in-frame clones only, minus some. The table includes over 1.4 million clones, 95% to 97% detected once. Sequencing was carried out using naive CD4+ T cells sorted from blood. This sample's subset: CD45RA+ positively selected. The receptor set was obtained from a man younger than 40 in good health.

On this clone: The same CDR3 can be traced to other DNA sequences in this sample. The chain has TRBV19 and TRBJ1-5; D not certain. Germline V CDR1 and CDR2: LNHDA, SQIVND (reference sequence). The CDR3 consists of 12 residues. V was trimmed by 0 bases and J by 5 bases, leaving 2 bases between them. CDR3 loop: CASSIEDQPQHF. CDR3 sequence (DNA): TGTGCCAGTAGTATAGAAGATCAGCCCCAGCATTTT.

The chain employs TRBV20-1 and TRBJ2-7; D is uncertain. The germline gives CDR1 DFQATT, CDR2 SNEGSKA (reference sequence). V was shortened by 1 base and J by 11 bases, with 12 bases between the two germline ends. CDR3 length: 11 residues. This CDR3 is CSARALGIKYF. The CDR3 region has the DNA TGCAGTGCTAGAGCTCTGGGTATCAAGTACTTC.

This clone was detected a few times. The chain carries TRBV27 and TRBJ1-2; the D gene is possibly TRBD1 (6 bases). Germline V gene sequence: CDR1 MNHEY, CDR2 SMNVEV (reference sequence). The CDR3 contains 13 residues. Trimming pared 3 bases from V and 8 bases from J, leaving 13 bases between. The CDR3 loop is CASSFPQGLGYTF. CDR3 coding DNA: TGTGCCAGCAGTTTCCCCCAGGGGCTAGGCTACACCTTC.

The chain carries TRBV18 and TRBJ2-7, with 7 bases matching TRBD1. V trimming: 1 base; J trimming: 2 bases; junction bases outside the gene matches: 2. Germline V gives CDR1 KGHSH, CDR2 LQKENI. This CDR3 has 14 amino acids. CDR3 in DNA: TGTGCCAGCTCACCACAAGGGACAGCCTACGAGCAGTACTTC. It is translated as CASSPQGTAYEQYF.

The chain uses TRBV5-4 and TRBJ2-7; TRBD1 matches at 9 bases. This CDR3 comprises 16 residues. Trimming cost V 4 bases and J 4 bases; bases outside gene matches: 12. Germline CDR1 SGHNT, CDR2 YYREEE (reference sequence). The CDR3 loop is CASSPRTGQGLYEQYF. The CDR3 DNA reads TGTGCCAGCAGCCCAAGAACCGGACAGGGGTTATACGAGCAGTACTTC.

The genes are TRBV5-1 and TRBJ1-4, with no clear D. V shed 4 bases and J shed 4 bases, with 11 bases lying between them. Germline V lookup: CDR1 SGHRS, CDR2 YFSETQ. The CDR3 runs 14 residues. DNA of the CDR3: TGCGCCAGCAGCCCGGACGGAAATAATGAAAAACTGTTTTTT. Translation gives CASSPDGNNEKLFF.

V and J are TRBV6-6 and TRBJ2-1, with 10 nucleotides matching TRBD2. This CDR3 has 16 amino acids. V lost 3 bases, J lost 7 bases, and 9 bases stayed unmatched. Germline V gene lookup returns CDR1 MNHNY and CDR2 SVGAGI (reference sequence). CDR3 sequence: CASSYLGTSAGNEQFF. The CDR3 region has the DNA TGTGCCAGCAGTTATCTCGGGACTAGCGCAGGTAATGAGCAGTTCTTC.

The rearrangement links TRBV11-3 to TRBJ1-5; 8 positions agree with TRBD1. The J segment lost 0 bases and the V segment lost 0 bases, leaving 10 bases of the junction unmatched. The CDR3 sequence is 19 residues long. The V gene's germline CDR1 is SGHNT and CDR2 YENEEA. In DNA, the CDR3 is TGTGCCAGCAGCTTAGACGGGCAGGGGGCGCGACATAGCAATCAGCCCCAGCATTTT. It specifies CASSLDGQGARHSNQPQHF.

Details on this clone: This specimen includes other DNA sequences encoding the same CDR3. The chain employs TRBV9 and TRBJ2-1, with D perhaps TRBD2 (6 bases). CDR3 length: 15 residues. The V gene lost 0 bases and the J gene lost 1 base, with 8 bases spanning the gap. CDR1 is SGDLS, CDR2 YYNGEE, per germline. The CDR3 sequence: CASSVDGTSYNEQFF. The CDR3 DNA reads as TGTGCCAGCAGCGTAGACGGGACTTCCTACAATGAGCAGTTCTTC.

The genes are TRBV5-1 and TRBJ2-7, with 13 bases aligning to TRBD2. This CDR3 comprises 16 residues. Trimming cost V 3 bases and J 6 bases; bases outside gene matches: 9. The germline CDR1 and CDR2 sequences are SGHRS and YFSETQ. The CDR3 here is CASSSGLAGAWSEQYF. Here the CDR3 DNA reads TGCGCCAGCAGCTCCGGACTAGCGGGGGCGTGGAGCGAGCAGTACTTC.

This chain joins TRBV7-9 and TRBJ1-5; D remains ambiguous. This CDR3 spans 15 amino acids. Germline loops: CDR1 SEHNR, CDR2 FQNEAQ (reference sequence). V was shortened by 5 bases and J by 4 bases, with 15 bases between the two germline ends. CDR3 DNA sequence: TGTGCCAGCAGCCCAACGGGCGGATTAAATCAGCCCCAGCATTTT. Translation: CASSPTGGLNQPQHF.

With respect to this clone: This CDR3 is also generated by other DNA sequences in the sample. The DNA of the CDR3 is TGTGCCAGCAGTGCCAGGGGTGAGACCCAGTACTTC. Translated, it gives CASSARGETQYF. The V gene is TRBV2, the J gene TRBJ2-5; TRBD1 might be the D (6 bases). Trimming pared 4 bases from V and 5 bases from J, leaving 8 bases between. Germline assignment: CDR1 SNHLY and CDR2 FYNNEI. There are 12 residues in the CDR3.

Regarding this clone: Other DNA sequences in the sample encode the same CDR3. This chain uses TRBV7-2 with TRBJ2-1; D gene ambiguous. The ends were cut back, 1 base at V and 4 bases at J, with 5 bases in the middle. CDR1 and CDR2 (germline): SGHTA, FQGNSA. This CDR3 region has 13 residues. Written as DNA, the CDR3 is TGTGCCAGCAGCTTAGAGAGTTACAATGAGCAGTTCTTC. Translating gives CASSLESYNEQFF.

The chain recombines TRBV10-3 with TRBJ2-3; D not resolved. Deletions cut 10 bases from V and 0 bases from J, with 17 bases between. Germline V gene data show CDR1 as ENHRY and CDR2 as SYGVKD. There are 15 residues in the CDR3. The CDR3: CATRIGRESTDTQYF. The CDR3 region has the DNA TGTGCCACCAGGATCGGGCGAGAAAGCACAGATACGCAGTATTTT.

The V gene is TRBV6-4, the J gene TRBJ2-5, with TRBD2 matching over 9 bases. Trimming took 0 bases from V and 0 from J; bases not matched to a gene: 8. Germline values: CDR1 MRHNA, CDR2 SNTAGT. The CDR3 length is 18 residues. Here the CDR3 reads CASSDSRLAVRYQETQYF. The CDR3 DNA sequence: TGTGCCAGCAGTGACTCGAGACTAGCGGTAAGGTACCAAGAGACCCAGTACTTC.

The V gene is TRBV6-6, the J gene TRBJ1-5; 11 bases fit TRBD1. The CDR3 spans 16 residues. From germline, CDR1 is MNHNY and CDR2 SVGAGI (reference sequence). V lost 8 bases, J lost 1 base, and 7 bases stayed unmatched. CDR3 in amino acids: CASCWGQGGSNQPQHF. DNA for the CDR3: TGTGCCAGCTGTTGGGGACAGGGGGGCAGCAATCAGCCCCAGCATTTT.

The chain recombines TRBV28 with TRBJ2-7, with TRBD1 matching 7 bases. Germline CDR1 and CDR2: MDHEN and SYDVKM. The CDR3 spans 13 residues. J gave up 6 bases and V 3 bases, and 5 bases lay outside the gene matches. The CDR3 coding sequence is TGTGCCAGCAGTTTGGACAGGTACGGCGAGCAGTACTTC. Its protein product is CASSLDRYGEQYF.

V usage is TRBV29-1 and J usage is TRBJ2-1; 7 bases are shared with TRBD2. V dropped 4 bases and J dropped 2; count of bases not matched to a gene: 5. The germline V gene encodes CDR1 SQVTM and CDR2 ANQGSEA. This CDR3 has 14 amino acids. The CDR3 DNA follows: TGCAGCGTTGGGCCTAGCGGACCCTACAATGAGCAGTTCTTC. Translation: CSVGPSGPYNEQFF.

The rearrangement uses TRBV21-1 and TRBJ1-1. TRBV21-1 corresponds to a pseudogene. This CDR3 comprises 13 residues. The CDR3 sequence is CADEGFMNTEAFF. CDR3 DNA sequence: TGTGCCGACGAGGGATTCATGAACACTGAAGCTTTCTTT.

V usage is TRBV7-2 and J usage is TRBJ2-1; D gene unclear. In germline, CDR1 is SGHTA, CDR2 FQGNSA. Trimming pared 3 bases from V and 7 bases from J, leaving 16 bases between. This CDR3 is built from 15 residues. In DNA form, the CDR3 reads TGTGCCAGCAGCTTTGGGCTAGAGACCTCGAATGAGCAGTTCTTC. Translating gives CASSFGLETSNEQFF. The full variable domain, with the rest looked up from reference TRBV7-2 and TRBJ2-1, is GAGVSQSPSNKVTEKGKDVELRCDPISGHTALYWYRQSLGQGLEFLIYFQGNSAPDKSGLPSDRFSAERTGGSVSTLTIQRTQQEDSAVYLCASSFGLETSNEQFFGPGTRLTVL.

The chain has TRBV7-2 and TRBJ2-5, with a tentative D call TRBD2 (6 bases). Germline-derived CDR1 and CDR2 are SGHTA and FQGNSA. The V gene lost 5 bases and the J gene lost 5 bases, with 18 bases spanning the gap. The CDR3 has 15 amino acids. Here the CDR3 reads CASSPRRGFGETQYF. In DNA form, the CDR3 reads TGTGCCAGCAGCCCAAGACGGGGGTTCGGGGAGACCCAGTACTTC.

V gene TRBV10-1 combines with J gene TRBJ1-1; D unclear. Germline V gene lookup returns CDR1 WNHNN and CDR2 SYGVQD (reference sequence). V lost 5 bases and J lost 5, with 12 bases in between. The CDR3 spans 13 residues. The CDR3 is CASSQSSGTEAFF. CDR3 nucleotide sequence: TGCGCCAGCAGTCAATCTAGCGGAACTGAAGCTTTCTTT.

This clone was detected only once. The V call is TRBV19, the J call TRBJ1-5, with D unresolved. The CDR3 length is 18 residues. From germline, CDR1 is LNHDA and CDR2 SQIVND (reference sequence). V gave up 0 bases and J gave up 1 base, with 16 bases separating them. CDR3 residues: CASSIDFRNRFSNQPQHF. The CDR3, as DNA: TGTGCCAGTAGTATAGATTTCAGGAATAGGTTCAGCAATCAGCCCCAGCATTTT. Looking up the rest from reference TRBV19 and TRBJ1-5 gives the full variable domain: DGGITQSPKYLFRKEGQNVTLSCEQNLNHDAMYWYRQDPGQGLRLIYYSQIVNDFQKGDIAEGYSVSREKKESFPLTVTSAQKNPTAFYLCASSIDFRNRFSNQPQHFGDGTRLSIL.

The chain has TRBV27 and TRBJ2-7; 9 bases line up with TRBD1. The CDR3 runs to 14 residues. The J segment lost 4 bases and the V segment lost 7 bases, leaving 8 bases of the junction unmatched. Germline CDR1 and CDR2: MNHEY and SMNVEV (reference sequence). CDR3 DNA sequence: TGTGCCAGCACCAGACAGGGGGTCTTATACGAGCAGTACTTC. Amino acid sequence: CASTRQGVLYEQYF.

The chain employs TRBV28 and TRBJ2-7, with 10 bases aligning to TRBD2. Per the germline V gene, CDR1 is MDHEN and CDR2 is SYDVKM. Trimming took 5 bases from V and 6 from J; bases not matched to a gene: 10. The CDR3 consists of 15 residues. The CDR3 reads CASSPTSGRPREQYF. The CDR3 DNA follows: TGTGCCAGCAGTCCGACTAGCGGGCGTCCTCGCGAGCAGTACTTC.

The chain combines TRBV19 with TRBJ2-7; D gene ambiguous. V was trimmed by 1 base and J by 3 bases, leaving 7 bases between them. CDR1 and CDR2 from the germline V gene are LNHDA and SQIVND (reference sequence). The CDR3 extends over 13 amino acids. CDR3 protein: CASSIVADYEQYF. CDR3 bases: TGTGCCAGTAGTATAGTAGCAGACTACGAGCAGTACTTC.

The V call is TRBV12-5, the J call TRBJ2-5; D gene uncertain. V lost 1 base and J lost 5, with 8 bases in between. Germline loops: CDR1 LGHNT, CDR2 FRNRAP. This CDR3 is built from 13 residues. The CDR3 is CASGLANRETQYF. As DNA, the CDR3 is TGTGCTAGTGGTTTGGCCAATCGGGAGACCCAGTACTTC.